This is a list of T cell receptor beta chains from one sample in a study of beta chain features in type 1 diabetes. Profiling relied on immunoSEQ multiplex PCR, and the TCRdb table lists in-frame clones only, not all of them. In the table there are a few hundred thousand clones, 9.5% to 12% of which are singletons. The material sequenced was naive CD4+ T cells from blood. These receptors originate from a woman in her thirties in good health. CDR3s include the opening cysteine and the closing phenylalanine or tryptophan. The order of the fields is V gene, J gene, clone size, D gene, CDR3 DNA, CDR3 protein. A D gene is named only where the DNA matches it firmly. Some rows mark clone size as missing; the rest say once, few, many or name a class of expanded clone.

v_gene: TRBV28
j_gene: TRBJ2-7
abundance: -
d_gene: -
CDR3nt: TGTGCCGCAACGGGCCCGGGAGTTTACGAGCAGTACTTC
CDR3aa: CAATGPGVYEQYF

v_gene: TRBV10-3
j_gene: TRBJ1-1
abundance: -
d_gene: -
CDR3nt: TGTGCCGCCCTGGGGGGGAGGAACACTGAAGCTTTCTTT
CDR3aa: CAALGGRNTEAFF

v_gene: TRBV5-1
j_gene: TRBJ2-5
abundance: -
d_gene: TRBD1
CDR3nt: TGCGCCAGCAGCCCACTGGGACAGGGGGAGACCCAGTACTTC
CDR3aa: CASSPLGQGETQYF

v_gene: TRBV6-5
j_gene: TRBJ2-6
abundance: few
d_gene: -
CDR3nt: TGTGCCAGCAGTTACTCGACGGGGGCTGGGGCCAACGTCCTGACTTTC
CDR3aa: CASSYSTGAGANVLTF

v_gene: TRBV5-1
j_gene: TRBJ2-1
abundance: -
d_gene: -
CDR3nt: TGCGCCAGCAGCTTGGGCAGTGGGGCCGTCTCTGAGCAGTTCTTC
CDR3aa: CASSLGSGAVSEQFF

v_gene: TRBV2
j_gene: TRBJ2-3
abundance: -
d_gene: -
CDR3nt: TGTGCCAGCAGTGTCTCAGGCACAGATACGCAGTATTTT
CDR3aa: CASSVSGTDTQYF

v_gene: TRBV28
j_gene: TRBJ2-1
abundance: -
d_gene: TRBD2
CDR3nt: TGTGCCAGCAGCCCTGGGGCTAGCGGGAGTAATGAGCAGTTCTTC
CDR3aa: CASSPGASGSNEQFF

v_gene: TRBV7-2
j_gene: TRBJ2-2
abundance: few
d_gene: TRBD1
CDR3nt: TGTGCCAGCAGCCCTAGACAGGGGGCCGGGGAGCTGTTTTTT
CDR3aa: CASSPRQGAGELFF

v_gene: TRBV6-5
j_gene: TRBJ2-5
abundance: -
d_gene: -
CDR3nt: TGTGCCAGCAGTTACTCGAGGGAGACCCAGTACTTC
CDR3aa: CASSYSRETQYF

v_gene: TRBV11-1
j_gene: TRBJ2-1
abundance: -
d_gene: TRBD1
CDR3nt: TGTGCCAGCAGCTTATGGACAGGCAACAATGAGCAGTTCTTC
CDR3aa: CASSLWTGNNEQFF

v_gene: TRBV29-1
j_gene: TRBJ2-5
abundance: -
d_gene: -
CDR3nt: TGCAGCGTTGAAGATGAGCGGGTACCACAGACCCAGTACTTC
CDR3aa: CSVEDERVPQTQYF

v_gene: TRBV15
j_gene: TRBJ1-5
abundance: few
d_gene: -
CDR3nt: TGTGCCACCAGCAGATCTGGGGCGGACCCGAGTCAGCCCCAGCATTTT
CDR3aa: CATSRSGADPSQPQHF

v_gene: TRBV25-1
j_gene: TRBJ2-7
abundance: few
d_gene: TRBD1
CDR3nt: TGTGCCAGCAGTGAATATGGGACAGGGGGCTCTTCCTACGAGCAGTACTTC
CDR3aa: CASSEYGTGGSSYEQYF

v_gene: TRBV19
j_gene: TRBJ2-1
abundance: few
d_gene: TRBD2
CDR3nt: TGTGCCAGTAGTAATGCCGGGACTAGCGAGACCTACAATGAGCAGTTCTTC
CDR3aa: CASSNAGTSETYNEQFF

v_gene: TRBV29-1
j_gene: TRBJ2-3
abundance: -
d_gene: -
CDR3nt: TGCAGCGTTGTCGGGCGGGGCCACACAGATACGCAGTATTTT
CDR3aa: CSVVGRGHTDTQYF

v_gene: TRBV7-2
j_gene: TRBJ2-7
abundance: -
d_gene: TRBD2
CDR3nt: TGTGCCAGCAGCCGAACCGGGACTAGAGGTTACGAGCAGTACTTC
CDR3aa: CASSRTGTRGYEQYF

v_gene: TRBV30
j_gene: TRBJ2-7
abundance: -
d_gene: TRBD2
CDR3nt: TGTGCCTGGAGTGTTATAGCGGGAATTAGGTACGAGCAGTACTTC
CDR3aa: CAWSVIAGIRYEQYF

v_gene: TRBV6-1
j_gene: TRBJ2-1
abundance: few
d_gene: -
CDR3nt: TGTGCCAGCAGTGAAAATTATAATGAGCAGTTCTTC
CDR3aa: CASSENYNEQFF

v_gene: TRBV4-1
j_gene: TRBJ2-1
abundance: -
d_gene: -
CDR3nt: TGCGCCAGCAGCCAAGATTATAGCGCCTACAATGAGCAGTTCTTC
CDR3aa: CASSQDYSAYNEQFF

v_gene: TRBV7-9
j_gene: TRBJ2-1
abundance: -
d_gene: -
CDR3nt: TGTGCCAGCAGCTTAACCTCTCCCGGGAGCTACAATGAGCAGTTCTTC
CDR3aa: CASSLTSPGSYNEQFF

v_gene: TRBV30
j_gene: TRBJ2-3
abundance: few
d_gene: TRBD2
CDR3nt: TGTGCCTGGACTAGCGGGACAGATACGCAGTATTTT
CDR3aa: CAWTSGTDTQYF

v_gene: TRBV6-5
j_gene: TRBJ2-4
abundance: -
d_gene: TRBD1
CDR3nt: TGTGCCAGCAGTGCACAGGGGTCCGGTGACATTCAGTACTTC
CDR3aa: CASSAQGSGDIQYF

v_gene: TRBV5-6
j_gene: TRBJ2-2
abundance: -
d_gene: -
CDR3nt: TGTGCCAGCTCGACCCCAGCGGAGGGAGTACCCGGGGAGCTGTTTTTT
CDR3aa: CASSTPAEGVPGELFF

v_gene: TRBV5-5
j_gene: TRBJ2-4
abundance: -
d_gene: -
CDR3nt: TGTGCAAGTGTCCTCTCGGGGGCCAAAAACATTCAGTACTTC
CDR3aa: CASVLSGAKNIQYF

v_gene: TRBV7-9
j_gene: TRBJ2-3
abundance: few
d_gene: -
CDR3nt: TGTGCCAGCAGCACCGGTCTGGATACGCAGTATTTT
CDR3aa: CASSTGLDTQYF

v_gene: TRBV29-1
j_gene: TRBJ1-3
abundance: few
d_gene: -
CDR3nt: TGCAGCTTCGTTAGCTCTGGAAACACCATATATTTT
CDR3aa: CSFVSSGNTIYF

v_gene: TRBV2
j_gene: TRBJ2-7
abundance: once
d_gene: -
CDR3nt: TGTGCCAGCAGTGAAGCTGTTGGGGGCCCCTACGAGCAGTACTTC
CDR3aa: CASSEAVGGPYEQYF

v_gene: TRBV7-2
j_gene: TRBJ2-5
abundance: few
d_gene: -
CDR3nt: TGTGCCAGCAGCTTAGTGGAGGTCGGGACCCAGTACTTC
CDR3aa: CASSLVEVGTQYF

v_gene: TRBV9
j_gene: TRBJ2-3
abundance: -
d_gene: TRBD2
CDR3nt: TGTGCCAGCAGCGTAAGTAGCGGGAGTCAAGATACGCAGTATTTT
CDR3aa: CASSVSSGSQDTQYF

v_gene: TRBV5-6
j_gene: TRBJ2-5
abundance: few
d_gene: -
CDR3nt: TGTGCCAGCAGCTTTAGAGAGACCCAGTACTTC
CDR3aa: CASSFRETQYF

v_gene: TRBV7-2
j_gene: TRBJ2-1
abundance: few
d_gene: -
CDR3nt: TGTGCCAGCAGCTTAGTGGGAGGCCACAATGAGCAGTTCTTC
CDR3aa: CASSLVGGHNEQFF

v_gene: TRBV7-6
j_gene: TRBJ2-3
abundance: -
d_gene: -
CDR3nt: TGTGCCAGCAGCTTCAGCAGCGCAGATACGCAGTATTTT
CDR3aa: CASSFSSADTQYF

v_gene: TRBV15
j_gene: TRBJ1-5
abundance: -
d_gene: TRBD1
CDR3nt: TGTGCCACCAGCAGAGACCGGGACAGACAAGATCAGCCCCAGCATTTT
CDR3aa: CATSRDRDRQDQPQHF

v_gene: TRBV18
j_gene: TRBJ2-3
abundance: few
d_gene: TRBD1
CDR3nt: TGTGCCAGCTCACCGGGACAGGAAGGGGCAGATACGCAGTATTTT
CDR3aa: CASSPGQEGADTQYF

v_gene: TRBV28
j_gene: TRBJ2-7
abundance: -
d_gene: TRBD2
CDR3nt: TGTGCCAGCAGGCTAGCGGGATTCGAGCAGTACTTC
CDR3aa: CASRLAGFEQYF

v_gene: TRBV5-4
j_gene: TRBJ2-3
abundance: few
d_gene: TRBD2
CDR3nt: TGTGCCAGCAGCTTGGGCCGTAGCGGGGAGGGGACGCAGTATTTT
CDR3aa: CASSLGRSGEGTQYF

v_gene: TRBV5-8
j_gene: TRBJ1-4
abundance: -
d_gene: -
CDR3nt: TGTGCCAGCAGCTTCGAGGCGGCGCGAGGTGAAAAACTGTTTTTT
CDR3aa: CASSFEAARGEKLFF

v_gene: TRBV7-3
j_gene: TRBJ2-1
abundance: -
d_gene: TRBD2
CDR3nt: TGTGCCAGCAGCTTAACCGGGACTAGCTCCTACAATGAGCAGTTCTTC
CDR3aa: CASSLTGTSSYNEQFF

v_gene: TRBV1
j_gene: TRBJ2-7
abundance: few
d_gene: -
CDR3nt: TGCACCAGCAGCCCCCAAGCGGGGAGCTGTGCCTCCGGATACGAGCAGTACTTC
CDR3aa: CTSSPQAGSCASGYEQYF

v_gene: TRBV4-2
j_gene: TRBJ2-7
abundance: few
d_gene: TRBD2
CDR3nt: TGTGCCAGCAGCCAAGATTCCGGGGGGGGACCGGGCTTCGAGCAGTACTTC
CDR3aa: CASSQDSGGGPGFEQYF

v_gene: TRBV7-2
j_gene: TRBJ2-1
abundance: -
d_gene: TRBD2
CDR3nt: TGTGCCAGCAGCTTGCGGGAGGGCCCTGAGCAGTTCTTC
CDR3aa: CASSLREGPEQFF

v_gene: TRBV29-1
j_gene: TRBJ2-1
abundance: -
d_gene: TRBD2
CDR3nt: TGCAGCGTAGGGGGACTAGCCATCAATGAGCAGTTCTTC
CDR3aa: CSVGGLAINEQFF

v_gene: TRBV11-2
j_gene: TRBJ2-5
abundance: few
d_gene: -
CDR3nt: TGTGCCAGCAGCCTTGTGATTACCAGGACCCAGTACTTC
CDR3aa: CASSLVITRTQYF

v_gene: TRBV9
j_gene: TRBJ2-7
abundance: -
d_gene: -
CDR3nt: TGTGCCAGCAGCGTAGACGGGAGTTCCTACGAGCAGTACTTC
CDR3aa: CASSVDGSSYEQYF

v_gene: TRBV5-6
j_gene: TRBJ1-5
abundance: -
d_gene: -
CDR3nt: TGTGCCAGCAGCTTCTCACCCGGGATTAGCAATCAGCCCCAGCATTTT
CDR3aa: CASSFSPGISNQPQHF

v_gene: TRBV29-1
j_gene: TRBJ2-1
abundance: -
d_gene: TRBD2
CDR3nt: TGCAGCGTTGAAGCGGGAGGGGTTTTTTTCTTC
CDR3aa: CSVEAGGVFFF

v_gene: TRBV27
j_gene: TRBJ1-1
abundance: few
d_gene: TRBD1
CDR3nt: TGTGCCAGCAGTGTGATGGACAGGGACACTGAAGCTTTCTTT
CDR3aa: CASSVMDRDTEAFF

v_gene: TRBV21-1
j_gene: TRBJ2-7
abundance: few
d_gene: -
CDR3nt: TGTGCCAGCAGCAACCCCAGCGCTGTTTACGAGCAGTACTTC
CDR3aa: CASSNPSAVYEQYF

v_gene: TRBV19
j_gene: TRBJ1-5
abundance: few
d_gene: TRBD1
CDR3nt: TGTGCCAGTAGTAATCCAGGGGGAGCCGATCAGCCCCAGCATTTT
CDR3aa: CASSNPGGADQPQHF

v_gene: TRBV7-2
j_gene: TRBJ2-3
abundance: -
d_gene: TRBD2
CDR3nt: TGTGCCAGCAGCTTAAGGCTAGCGGGAGCCACAGATACGCAGTATTTT
CDR3aa: CASSLRLAGATDTQYF

v_gene: TRBV30
j_gene: TRBJ1-3
abundance: -
d_gene: -
CDR3nt: TGTGCCTGGAGTGTATGGACACTAGGAAACACCATATATTTT
CDR3aa: CAWSVWTLGNTIYF

v_gene: TRBV27
j_gene: TRBJ1-2
abundance: -
d_gene: TRBD1
CDR3nt: TGTGCCAGCAGGAGGACAGGGGCATATGGCTACACCTTC
CDR3aa: CASRRTGAYGYTF

v_gene: TRBV28
j_gene: TRBJ2-7
abundance: few
d_gene: TRBD1
CDR3nt: TGTGCCAGCAAACGGGGGACAGGGTACGAGCAGTACTTC
CDR3aa: CASKRGTGYEQYF

v_gene: TRBV4-3
j_gene: TRBJ2-3
abundance: few
d_gene: TRBD2
CDR3nt: TGCGCCAGCAGCCAAGATCCGGCTAGCGGGAGGGCCCGCGCAGATACGCAGTATTTT
CDR3aa: CASSQDPASGRARADTQYF

v_gene: TRBV27
j_gene: TRBJ2-1
abundance: -
d_gene: -
CDR3nt: TGTGCCAGCAGTTTAGAGGGAGGTACCTACAATGAGCAGTTCTTC
CDR3aa: CASSLEGGTYNEQFF